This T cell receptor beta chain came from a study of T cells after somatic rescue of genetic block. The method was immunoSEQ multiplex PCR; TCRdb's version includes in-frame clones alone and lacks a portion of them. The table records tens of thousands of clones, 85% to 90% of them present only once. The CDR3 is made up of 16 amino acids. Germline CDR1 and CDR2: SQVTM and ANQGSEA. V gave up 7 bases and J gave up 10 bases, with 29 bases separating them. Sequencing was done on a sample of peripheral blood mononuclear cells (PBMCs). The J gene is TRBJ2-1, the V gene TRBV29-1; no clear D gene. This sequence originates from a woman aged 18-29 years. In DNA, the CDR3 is TGCAGCGCCATCTTCCCTACTGCCGGCTGGCGCCAGGAGCAGTTCTTC. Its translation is CSAIFPTAGWRQEQFF.